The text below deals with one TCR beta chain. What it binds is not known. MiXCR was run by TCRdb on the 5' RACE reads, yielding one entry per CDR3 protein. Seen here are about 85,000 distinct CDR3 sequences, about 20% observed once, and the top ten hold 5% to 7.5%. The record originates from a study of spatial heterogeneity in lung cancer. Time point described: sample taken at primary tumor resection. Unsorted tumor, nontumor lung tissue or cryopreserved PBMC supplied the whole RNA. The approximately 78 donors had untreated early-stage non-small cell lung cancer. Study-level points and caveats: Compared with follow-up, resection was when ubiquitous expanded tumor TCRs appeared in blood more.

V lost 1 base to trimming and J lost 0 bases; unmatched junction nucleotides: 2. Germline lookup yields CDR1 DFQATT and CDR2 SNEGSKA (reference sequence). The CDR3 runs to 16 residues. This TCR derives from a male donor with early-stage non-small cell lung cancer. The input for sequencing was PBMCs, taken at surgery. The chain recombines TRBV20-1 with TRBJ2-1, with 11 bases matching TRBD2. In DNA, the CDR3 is TGCAGTGCTAGAGTGGGGACTAGCGGCTCCTACAATGAGCAGTTCTTC. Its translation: CSARVGTSGSYNEQFF.